This T cell receptor beta chain was identified during a study of shared clonotypes between healthy human individuals. Here immunoSEQ multiplex PCR was the method, and the copy in TCRdb shows in-frame clones only, minus some. The sample has some 2 million clones, about 95% seen once. This CDR3 spans 14 amino acids. V dropped 5 bases and J dropped 3; count of bases not matched to a gene: 5. Germline assignment: CDR1 MNHEY and CDR2 SVGAGI. Naive CD8 cells lacked CD45RO and underwent positive selection for CCR7, leaving out terminally differentiated effector memory CD45RA+ cells. The donor cohort consisted entirely of Caucasian adults residing in Nashville, Tennessee.

The material sequenced was naive CD8+ T cells sorted from blood. The TCR comes from a man aged 18 to 29 in good health. The rearrangement joins TRBV6-5 to TRBJ1-1; 8 bases line up with TRBD1. The CDR3 loop is CASSTTGADTEAFF. Here the CDR3 DNA reads TGTGCCAGCAGTACGACAGGGGCGGACACTGAAGCTTTCTTT.